This T cell receptor beta chain stems from a study of shared clonotypes between healthy human individuals. The germline gives CDR1 MNHNS, CDR2 SASEGT. Trimming removed 8 bases at V and 0 bases at J, with 8 bases between. This CDR3 region has 13 residues. Repertoires were generated with immunoSEQ multiplex PCR, while TCRdb's copy carries only in-frame clones and drops some. The sample lists millions of clones; more than 90% were seen once. Sequencing was carried out using naive CD4+ T cells sorted from blood. Subset reported: CD45RA+ positively selected. This chain joins TRBV6-1 and TRBJ1-5; D gene ambiguous. The receptor was isolated from a man in his late teens or twenties in good health. For the CDR3, the DNA is TGTGCCAGCGCCGATTATAGCAATCAGCCCCAGCATTTT. Translating it yields CASADYSNQPQHF.